These 3 T cell receptor beta chains came from one sample sequenced in a study of cytomegalovirus exposure and HLA in healthy donors. Both 60 Vbeta primers and 13 Jbeta primers went into the PCR. Clones were read by immunoSEQ multiplex PCR, and TCRdb kept only the in-frame ones, dropping some. The table shows 130,000 or so clones, with 82% occurring only once. Sequenced sample: PBMCs. Every receptor here comes from a woman aged 40-49 years in good health and CMV-seronegative.

The chain couples TRBV15 to TRBJ2-7; 7 nucleotides align to TRBD2. V lost 5 bases to trimming and J lost 7 bases; unmatched junction nucleotides: 14. The germline V gene encodes CDR1 LNHNV and CDR2 YYDKDF (reference sequence). The CDR3 totals 15 residues. The CDR3 protein is CATSPKGMREWEQYF. DNA of the CDR3: TGTGCCACCAGCCCGAAGGGGATGCGGGAGTGGGAGCAGTACTTC.

The genes are TRBV7-2 and TRBJ2-7, with a weak D call TRBD1 (6 bases). The CDR3 is made up of 12 amino acids. V was pared by 3 bases and J by 6 bases, with 9 bases between. The germline V gene has CDR1 SGHTA and CDR2 FQGNSA. The CDR3 sequence is CASSFWDTEQYF. The CDR3 DNA follows: TGTGCCAGCAGCTTCTGGGACACCGAGCAGTACTTC.

The rearrangement links TRBV10-3 to TRBJ2-1; D is undetermined. Germline CDR1 is ENHRY and CDR2 is SYGVKD. Deletions cut 11 bases from V and 5 bases from J, with 19 bases between. CDR3 length: 14 residues. The CDR3 reads CAARLDTINNEQFF. CDR3 DNA: TGTGCCGCTCGACTGGATACCATAAACAATGAGCAGTTCTTC.